This T cell receptor beta chain was captured in a study of blood T cell repertoires in COVID-19. Across the whole study: T cells, B-cell-depleted T cells, or PBMCs supplied cDNA or gDNA.

The V gene end was trimmed by 1 base and the J gene end by 3 bases; junction bases not matched to a gene: 5. CDR1 is MDHEN and CDR2 is SYDVKM in the germline V gene. This CDR3 region has 16 residues. The table lists this clone with a few counts. Original processing notes: Researchers report that nucleated cell counts were estimated from reference gene primer amplification. The assay was immunoSEQ multiplex PCR, and TCRdb's table has in-frame clones only and misses some. V and J calls and clone size come straight from that table; D and trimming were deduced from the DNA. The table has about 150,000 clones, more than 80% seen once. In Seattle, patients joined the study during active infection and were tracked longitudinally.

Sequenced: peripheral blood. The rearrangement links TRBV28 to TRBJ1-1; TRBD1 agrees at 10 bases. The clonotype comes from a man younger than 35 with COVID-19, enrolled during active disease. CDR3 nucleotide sequence: TGTGCCAGCAGTTTATTAGTGGGGACAGGGGACACTGAAGCTTTCTTT. Residues: CASSLLVGTGDTEAFF.